Described below is a single T cell receptor (beta chain) sequence and its context. It has no known antigen specificity. Base qualities are not provided; no much larger clone lies one nucleotide away. Using the deep immunoSEQ assay, TCR CDR3 regions were amplified from genomic DNA by multiplex PCR. Genomic DNA extracted from each cell subset was distributed evenly over all wells of several immunoSEQ 96-well plates, and each plate served as one replicate. For sorted subsets, 200 to 250 ng genomic DNA, equal to 30,000 to 35,000 T cell genomes, was loaded into each replicate PCR. Purified libraries were quantified with a Qubit 3.0 fluorometer, sized on a Bioanalyzer 2100, and re-quantified with the KAPA Library Quantification kit. Each immunoSEQ 96-well plate was sequenced on its own single-read 150-cycle Illumina NextSeq 550 flow cell. The paper's data handling went like this. The immunoSEQ output contained only junctional sequences without quality scores, so filtering could not match that applied to full-length reads. Sequences were annotated with PyIR, a Python wrapper for IgBLAST v1.9, and V/J genes and CDR3 were assigned using IMGT germline references. Reads were filtered out if the reads had weak V/J assignments (E-value above 1e-6), no CDR3, stop codons, out-of-frame junctions, or ambiguous translated residues. V3J clonotypes were defined as sequences sharing an identical inferred V gene, J gene, and CDR3 amino acid sequence. Percentage overlap between repertoires was calculated by dividing the number of shared unique clonotypes by the size of the smaller repertoire. Three approaches were used to assess repertoire richness: RTK rarefaction, the Chao1 estimator, and Recon v2.1 estimates of unobserved clonotypes. For all TCRbeta clonotypes obtained by the gDNA method from a handful of donors, generation probabilities were computed with OLGA. Not all clones reach the TCRdb copy of this immuneACCESS table, which keeps in-frame sequences only. Checked studies attribute under half of the gap to unresolved V genes and leave the rest unexplained. D and trimming come from the DNA, and the V and J calls and clone size come from that table. The sample table lists more than 600,000 clones, around 92% of them with a count of one. The leading ten clones occupy nearly 25% of the sample.

The data derive from a study of shared clonotypes between healthy human individuals (TCRdb year 2020). About the full investigation: The cohort comprised a couple of women and a few men aged 18 to 49 years. For each donor, three plates each were used for CD4 naive and CD4 memory, two plates were used for CD8 naive, and one plate was used for CD8 memory. To estimate repertoire size and how much clonotype sharing occurs between individuals, the study deeply sequenced the blood TCR repertoires of about 5 healthy adults. To increase sequencing depth and limit assay-specific biases, different laboratories used diverse techniques to prepare libraries and sequence TCR repertoires. Leukapheresis yielded between about 0.85 and 10 billion PBMCs per donor.

The germline V gene yields SGHVS for CDR1 and FNYEAQ for CDR2. The CDR3 holds 15 amino acids from the cysteine to the phenylalanine. Only the CDR3 region is kept as DNA, spanning 45 bases read in frame from base 1. Cut back by 5 bases and 4 bases, the V and J ends lie 17 bases apart. For the CD8 naive samples, CD45RO-negative cells were positively selected for CCR7, yielding a CD45RA+CCR7+ population from which TemRA cells were excluded. Donors were healthy HIV-negative adults with no recently reported acute infections or vaccinations. Only Caucasian adults living in Nashville, Tennessee, USA were represented among the donors. Blood was collected by leukapheresis, and PBMCs were isolated by Ficoll-Histopaque density gradient centrifugation and then cryopreserved in liquid nitrogen vapor phase. Purity and quantity of every magnetically sorted T cell population were checked by analytical flow cytometry. Each sorted fraction had its genomic DNA isolated and then quantified by UV absorbance on a Nanodrop 2000c.

The investigation overall reported the following: Higher generation probabilities were observed for clonotypes shared by all four sorted-subset donors than for non-shared clonotypes. Because the study included a small number of donors, the genetic and exposure-history diversity represented was limited. Incomplete sequencing was indicated by rarefaction of sorted-subset datasets, despite the large sequencing depth. Only blood was sampled, and tissue TCR repertoires likely differ from those in blood. Based on pairwise subsampling, the degree of clonotype sharing among donors was expected to be affected by sequencing depth. Larger estimated clonotype richness was generally found for naive subsets than for memory subsets. Across a few donors, about 5.2% of naive CD4, roughly 3.4% of naive CD8, approximately 2.5% of memory CD4, and 0.4% to 0.45% of memory CD8 clonotypes were shared.

The sequence was obtained from a man younger than 40 in good health. The specimen was naive CD8+ T cells sorted from blood. The cell subset or site label here, explained by the study, means: CD45RA+CCR7+. The V gene is TRBV7-6 and the J gene is TRBJ1-2; the D region possibly corresponds to TRBD1 (6 bases align). The sequence in DNA is TGTGCCAGCAGCATGACATTTCCGGACAGCTATGGCTACACCTTC. It translates as CASSMTFPDSYGYTF.